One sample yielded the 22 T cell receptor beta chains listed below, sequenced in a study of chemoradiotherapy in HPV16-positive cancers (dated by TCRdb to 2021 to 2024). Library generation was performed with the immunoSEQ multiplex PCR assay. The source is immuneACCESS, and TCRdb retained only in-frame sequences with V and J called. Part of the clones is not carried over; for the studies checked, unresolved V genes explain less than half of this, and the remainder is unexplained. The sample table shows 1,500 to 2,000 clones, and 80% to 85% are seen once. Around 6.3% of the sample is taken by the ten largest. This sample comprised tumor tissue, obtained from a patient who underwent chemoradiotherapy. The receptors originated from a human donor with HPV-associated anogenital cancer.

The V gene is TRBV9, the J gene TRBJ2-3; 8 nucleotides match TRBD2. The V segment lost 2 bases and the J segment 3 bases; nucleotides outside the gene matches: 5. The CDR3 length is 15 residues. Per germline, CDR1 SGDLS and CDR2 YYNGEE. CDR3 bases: TGTGCCAGCAGCGTTAGAGCGGGAGCTACAGATACGCAGTATTTT. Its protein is CASSVRAGATDTQYF. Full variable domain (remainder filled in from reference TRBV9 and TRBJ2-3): DSGVTQTPKHLITATGQRVTLRCSPRSGDLSVYWYQQSLDQGLQFLIQYYNGEERAKGNILERFSAQQFPDLHSELNLSSLELGDSALYFCASSVRAGATDTQYFGPGTRLTVL.

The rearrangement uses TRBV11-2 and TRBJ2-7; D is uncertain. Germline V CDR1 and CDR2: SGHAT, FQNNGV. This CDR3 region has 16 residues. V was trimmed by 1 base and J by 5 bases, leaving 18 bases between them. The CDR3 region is CASSLVGIAASDEQYF. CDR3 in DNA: TGTGCCAGCAGCTTAGTGGGAATTGCGGCGAGCGACGAGCAGTACTTC.

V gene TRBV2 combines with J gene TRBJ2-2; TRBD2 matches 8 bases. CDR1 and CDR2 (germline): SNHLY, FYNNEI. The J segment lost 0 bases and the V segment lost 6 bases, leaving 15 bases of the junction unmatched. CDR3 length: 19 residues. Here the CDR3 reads CASSPRGAGAAPNTGELFF. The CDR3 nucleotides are TGTGCCAGCAGCCCCCGGGGAGCGGGGGCTGCGCCGAACACCGGGGAGCTGTTTTTT.

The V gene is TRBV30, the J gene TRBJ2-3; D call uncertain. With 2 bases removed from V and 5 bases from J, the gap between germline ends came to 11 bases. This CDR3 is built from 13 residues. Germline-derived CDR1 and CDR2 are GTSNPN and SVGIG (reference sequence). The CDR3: CAWSPRVRDTQYF. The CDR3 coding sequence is TGTGCCTGGAGTCCAAGGGTCAGAGATACGCAGTATTTT. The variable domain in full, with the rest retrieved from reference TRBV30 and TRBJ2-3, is SQTIHQWPATLVQPVGSPLSLECTVEGTSNPNLYWYRQAAGRGLQLLFYSVGIGQISSEVPQNLSASRPQDRQFILSSKKLLLSDSGFYLCAWSPRVRDTQYFGPGTRLTVL.

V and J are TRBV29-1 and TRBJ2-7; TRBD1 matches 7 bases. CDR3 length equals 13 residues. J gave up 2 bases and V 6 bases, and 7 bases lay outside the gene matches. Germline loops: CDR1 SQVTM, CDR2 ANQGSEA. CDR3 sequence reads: CSVAGTVTYEQYF. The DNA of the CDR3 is TGCAGCGTGGCTGGGACAGTGACCTACGAGCAGTACTTC.

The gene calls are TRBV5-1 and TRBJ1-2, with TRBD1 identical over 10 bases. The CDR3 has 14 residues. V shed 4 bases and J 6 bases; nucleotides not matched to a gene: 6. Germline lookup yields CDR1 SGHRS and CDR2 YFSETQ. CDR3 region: CASSLGQGVDGYTF. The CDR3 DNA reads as TGCGCCAGCAGCCTCGGACAGGGGGTAGATGGCTACACCTTC. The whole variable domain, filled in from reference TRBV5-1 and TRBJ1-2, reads KAGVTQTPRYLIKTRGQQVTLSCSPISGHRSVSWYQQTPGQGLQFLFEYFSETQRNKGNFPGRFSGRQFSNSRSEMNVSTLELGDSALYLCASSLGQGVDGYTFGSGTRLTVV.

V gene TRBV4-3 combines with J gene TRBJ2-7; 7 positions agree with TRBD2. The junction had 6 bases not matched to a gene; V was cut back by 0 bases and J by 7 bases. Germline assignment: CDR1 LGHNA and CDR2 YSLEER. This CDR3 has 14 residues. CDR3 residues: CASSQERREGEQYF. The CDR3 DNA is TGCGCCAGCAGCCAAGAAAGGAGGGAGGGGGAGCAGTACTTC.

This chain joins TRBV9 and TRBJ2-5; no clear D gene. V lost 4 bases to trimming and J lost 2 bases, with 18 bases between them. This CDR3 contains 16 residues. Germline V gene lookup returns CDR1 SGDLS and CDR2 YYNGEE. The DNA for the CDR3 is TGTGCCAGCAGCCCACCTATTCTGGGCGGTCAAGAGACCCAGTACTTC. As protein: CASSPPILGGQETQYF.

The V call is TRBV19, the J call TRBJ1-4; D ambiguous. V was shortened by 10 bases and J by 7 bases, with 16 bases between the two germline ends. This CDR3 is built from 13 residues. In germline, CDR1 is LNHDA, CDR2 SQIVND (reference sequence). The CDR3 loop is CATRTQAGEKLFF. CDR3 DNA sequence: TGTGCCACCCGGACGCAGGCCGGTGAAAAACTGTTTTTT. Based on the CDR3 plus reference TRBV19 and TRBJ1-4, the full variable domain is DGGITQSPKYLFRKEGQNVTLSCEQNLNHDAMYWYRQDPGQGLRLIYYSQIVNDFQKGDIAEGYSVSREKKESFPLTVTSAQKNPTAFYLCATRTQAGEKLFFGSGTQLSVL.

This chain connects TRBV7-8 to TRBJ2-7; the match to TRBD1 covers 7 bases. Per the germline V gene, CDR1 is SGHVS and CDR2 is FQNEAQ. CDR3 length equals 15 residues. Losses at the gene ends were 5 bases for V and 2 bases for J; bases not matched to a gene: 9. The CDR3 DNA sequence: TGTGCCAGCAGCCCCTCAGACAGGGCTACCTACGAGCAGTACTTC. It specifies CASSPSDRATYEQYF. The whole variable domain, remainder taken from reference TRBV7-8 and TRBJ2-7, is GAGVSQSPRYKVAKRGQDVALRCDPISGHVSLFWYQQALGQGPEFLTYFQNEAQLDKSGLPSDRFFAERPEGSVSTLKIQRTQQEDSAVYLCASSPSDRATYEQYFGPGTRLTVT.

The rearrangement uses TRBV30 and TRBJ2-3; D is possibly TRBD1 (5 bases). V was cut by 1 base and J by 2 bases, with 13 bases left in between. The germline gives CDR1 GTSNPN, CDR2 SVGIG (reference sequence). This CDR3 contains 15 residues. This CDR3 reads CAWSGSQDFTDTQYF. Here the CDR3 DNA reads TGTGCCTGGAGTGGCTCACAGGATTTCACAGATACGCAGTATTTT. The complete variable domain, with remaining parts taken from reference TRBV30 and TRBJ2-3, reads SQTIHQWPATLVQPVGSPLSLECTVEGTSNPNLYWYRQAAGRGLQLLFYSVGIGQISSEVPQNLSASRPQDRQFILSSKKLLLSDSGFYLCAWSGSQDFTDTQYFGPGTRLTVL.

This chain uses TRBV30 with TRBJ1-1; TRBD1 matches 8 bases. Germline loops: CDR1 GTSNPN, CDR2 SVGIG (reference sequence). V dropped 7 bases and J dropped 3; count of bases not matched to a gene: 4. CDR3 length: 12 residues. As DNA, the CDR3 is TGTGCCTCCGGACAGGGCGACACTGAAGCTTTCTTT. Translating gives CASGQGDTEAFF.

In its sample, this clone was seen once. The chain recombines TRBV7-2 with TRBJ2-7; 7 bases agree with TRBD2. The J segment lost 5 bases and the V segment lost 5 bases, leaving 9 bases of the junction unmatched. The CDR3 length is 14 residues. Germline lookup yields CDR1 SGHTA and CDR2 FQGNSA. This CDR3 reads CASSETSVINEQYF. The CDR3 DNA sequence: TGTGCCAGCAGCGAAACTAGCGTTATAAACGAGCAGTACTTC.

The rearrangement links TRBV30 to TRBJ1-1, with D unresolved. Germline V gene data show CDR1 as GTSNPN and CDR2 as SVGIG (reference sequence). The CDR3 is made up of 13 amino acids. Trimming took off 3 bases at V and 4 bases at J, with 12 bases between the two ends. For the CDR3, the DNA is TGTGCCTGGAGAAAAAATGAGCGCACTGAAGCTTTCTTT. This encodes CAWRKNERTEAFF. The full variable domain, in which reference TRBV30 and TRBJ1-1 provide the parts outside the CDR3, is SQTIHQWPATLVQPVGSPLSLECTVEGTSNPNLYWYRQAAGRGLQLLFYSVGIGQISSEVPQNLSASRPQDRQFILSSKKLLLSDSGFYLCAWRKNERTEAFFGQGTRLTVV.

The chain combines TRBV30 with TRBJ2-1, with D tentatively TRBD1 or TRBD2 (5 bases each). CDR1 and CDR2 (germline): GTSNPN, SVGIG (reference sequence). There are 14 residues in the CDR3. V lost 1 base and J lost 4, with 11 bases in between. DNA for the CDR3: TGTGCCTGGAGTGCGGGGCTAGGTTACAATGAGCAGTTCTTC. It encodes CAWSAGLGYNEQFF.

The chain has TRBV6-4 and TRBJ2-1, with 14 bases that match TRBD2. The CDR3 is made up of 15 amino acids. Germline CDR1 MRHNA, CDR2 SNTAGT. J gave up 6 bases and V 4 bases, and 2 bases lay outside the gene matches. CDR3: CASSAGTSGGNEQFF. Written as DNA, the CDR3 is TGTGCCAGCAGTGCCGGGACTAGCGGGGGCAATGAGCAGTTCTTC.

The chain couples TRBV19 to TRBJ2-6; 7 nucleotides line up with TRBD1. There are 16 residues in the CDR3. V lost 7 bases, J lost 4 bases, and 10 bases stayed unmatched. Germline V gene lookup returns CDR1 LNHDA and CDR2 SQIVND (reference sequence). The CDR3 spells CASTETGPPGANVLTF. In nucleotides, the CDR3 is TGTGCCAGTACCGAGACAGGGCCGCCCGGGGCCAACGTCCTGACTTTC.

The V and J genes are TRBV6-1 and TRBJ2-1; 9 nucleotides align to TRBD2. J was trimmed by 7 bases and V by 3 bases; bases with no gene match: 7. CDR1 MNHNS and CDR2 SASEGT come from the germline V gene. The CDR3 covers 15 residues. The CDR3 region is CASSESASGANEQFF. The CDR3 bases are TGTGCCAGCAGTGAGTCGGCTAGCGGGGCTAATGAGCAGTTCTTC.

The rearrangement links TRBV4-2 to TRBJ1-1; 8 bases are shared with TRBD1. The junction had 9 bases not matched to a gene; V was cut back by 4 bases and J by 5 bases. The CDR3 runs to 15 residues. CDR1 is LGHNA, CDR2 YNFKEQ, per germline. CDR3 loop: CASSPIQGARTEAFF. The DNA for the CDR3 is TGTGCCAGCAGCCCAATTCAGGGGGCGCGGACTGAAGCTTTCTTT.

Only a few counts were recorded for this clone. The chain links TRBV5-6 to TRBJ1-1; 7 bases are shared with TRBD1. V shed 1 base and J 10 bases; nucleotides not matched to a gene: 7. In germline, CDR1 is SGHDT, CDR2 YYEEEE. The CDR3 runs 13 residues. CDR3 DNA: TGTGCCAGCAGCTTGTCAGGGGGGCTTTTAGCTTTCTTT. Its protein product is CASSLSGGLLAFF.

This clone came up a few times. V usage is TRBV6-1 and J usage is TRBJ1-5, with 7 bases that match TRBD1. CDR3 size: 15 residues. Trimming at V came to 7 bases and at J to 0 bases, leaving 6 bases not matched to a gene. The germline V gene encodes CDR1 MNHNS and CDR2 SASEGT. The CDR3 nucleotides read TGTGCCAGCATGGTAACAGGGGATAGCAATCAGCCCCAGCATTTT. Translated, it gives CASMVTGDSNQPQHF.

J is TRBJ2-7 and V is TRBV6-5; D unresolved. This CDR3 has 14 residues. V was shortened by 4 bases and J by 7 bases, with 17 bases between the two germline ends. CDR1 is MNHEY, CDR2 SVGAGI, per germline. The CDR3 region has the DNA TGTGCCAGCAGTTCCGATATATGGACCCCGGAGCAGTACTTC. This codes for CASSSDIWTPEQYF.